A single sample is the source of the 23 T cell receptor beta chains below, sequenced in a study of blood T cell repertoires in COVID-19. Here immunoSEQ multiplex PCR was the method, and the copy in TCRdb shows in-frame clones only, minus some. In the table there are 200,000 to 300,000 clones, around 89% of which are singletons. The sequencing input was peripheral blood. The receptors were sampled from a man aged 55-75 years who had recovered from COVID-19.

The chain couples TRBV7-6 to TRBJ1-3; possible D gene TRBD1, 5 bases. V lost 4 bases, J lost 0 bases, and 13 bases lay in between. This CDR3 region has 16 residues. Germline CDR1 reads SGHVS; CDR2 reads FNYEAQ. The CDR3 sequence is CASSSRQSSSGNTIYF. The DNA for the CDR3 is TGTGCCAGCAGCTCTCGACAGAGTAGCTCTGGAAACACCATATATTTT.

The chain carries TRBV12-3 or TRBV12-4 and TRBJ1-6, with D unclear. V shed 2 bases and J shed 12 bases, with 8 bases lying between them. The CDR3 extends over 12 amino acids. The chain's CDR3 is CASSLINLPLHF. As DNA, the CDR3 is TGTGCCAGCAGTTTAATTAACTTACCCCTCCACTTT.

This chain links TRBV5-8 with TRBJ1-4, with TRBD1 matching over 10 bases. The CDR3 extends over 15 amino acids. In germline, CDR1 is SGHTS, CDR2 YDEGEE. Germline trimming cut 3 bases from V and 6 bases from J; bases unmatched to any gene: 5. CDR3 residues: CASSSAGTGDEKLFF. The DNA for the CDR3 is TGTGCCAGCAGCTCAGCCGGGACAGGGGATGAAAAACTGTTTTTT. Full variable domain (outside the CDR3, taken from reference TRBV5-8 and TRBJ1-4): EAGVTQSPTHLIKTRGQQATLRCSPISGHTSVYWYQQALGLGLQFLLWYDEGEERNRGNFPPRFSGRQFPNYSSELNVNALELEDSALYLCASSSAGTGDEKLFFGSGTQLSVL.

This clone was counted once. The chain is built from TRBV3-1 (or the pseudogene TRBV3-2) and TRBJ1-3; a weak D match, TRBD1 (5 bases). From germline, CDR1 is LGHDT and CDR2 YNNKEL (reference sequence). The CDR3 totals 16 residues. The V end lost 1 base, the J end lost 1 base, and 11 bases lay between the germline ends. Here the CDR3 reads CASSQVLGGSGNTIYF. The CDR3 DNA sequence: TGTGCCAGCAGCCAAGTTTTGGGGGGGTCTGGAAACACCATATATTTT.

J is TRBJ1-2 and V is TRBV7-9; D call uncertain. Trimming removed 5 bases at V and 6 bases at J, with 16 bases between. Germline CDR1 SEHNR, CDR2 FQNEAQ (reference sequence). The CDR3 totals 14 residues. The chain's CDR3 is CASSVKGGWDGYTF. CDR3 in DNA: TGTGCCAGCAGCGTCAAAGGAGGGTGGGATGGCTACACCTTC.

The CDR3 DNA reads TGTGCCACCAGTCCTCAGCTAGGGGACACCGGGGAGCTGTTTTTT. Its translation: CATSPQLGDTGELFF. V gene TRBV24-1 combines with J gene TRBJ2-2, with a weak D call TRBD1 (5 bases). Trimming removed 6 bases from V and 3 bases from J, with 13 bases in between. CDR3 length equals 15 residues. In germline, CDR1 is KGHDR, CDR2 SFDVKD.

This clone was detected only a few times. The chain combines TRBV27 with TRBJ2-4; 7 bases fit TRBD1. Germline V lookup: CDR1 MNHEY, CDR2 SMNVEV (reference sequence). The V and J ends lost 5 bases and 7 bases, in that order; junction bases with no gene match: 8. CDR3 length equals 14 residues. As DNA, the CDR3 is TGTGCCAGCAGTGCCGGGACAGTACTGAACATTCAGTACTTC. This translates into CASSAGTVLNIQYF.

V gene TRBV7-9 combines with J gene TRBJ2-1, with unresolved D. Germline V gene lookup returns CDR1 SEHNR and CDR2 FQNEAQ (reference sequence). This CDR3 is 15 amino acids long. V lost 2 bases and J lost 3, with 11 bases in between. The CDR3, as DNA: TGTGCCAGCAGCTTATACCTACAGTTCTACAATGAGCAGTTCTTC. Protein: CASSLYLQFYNEQFF. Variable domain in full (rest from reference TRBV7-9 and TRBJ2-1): DTGVSQNPRHKITKRGQNVTFRCDPISEHNRLYWYRQTLGQGPEFLTYFQNEAQLEKSRLLSDRFSAERPKGSFSTLEIQRTEQGDSAMYLCASSLYLQFYNEQFFGPGTRLTVL.

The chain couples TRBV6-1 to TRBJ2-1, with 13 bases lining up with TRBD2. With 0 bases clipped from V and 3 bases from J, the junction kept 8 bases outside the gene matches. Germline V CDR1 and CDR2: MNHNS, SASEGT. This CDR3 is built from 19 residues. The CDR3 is CASSEARLAGGPIYNEQFF. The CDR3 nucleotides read TGTGCCAGCAGTGAAGCCCGACTAGCGGGGGGCCCTATCTACAATGAGCAGTTCTTC.

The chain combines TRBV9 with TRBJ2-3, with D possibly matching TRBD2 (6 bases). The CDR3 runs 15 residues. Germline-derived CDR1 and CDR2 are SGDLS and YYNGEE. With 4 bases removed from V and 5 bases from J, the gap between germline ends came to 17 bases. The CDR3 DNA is TGTGCCAGCAGCATCGAGGGGTCGGGGGAAGATACGCAGTATTTT. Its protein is CASSIEGSGEDTQYF.

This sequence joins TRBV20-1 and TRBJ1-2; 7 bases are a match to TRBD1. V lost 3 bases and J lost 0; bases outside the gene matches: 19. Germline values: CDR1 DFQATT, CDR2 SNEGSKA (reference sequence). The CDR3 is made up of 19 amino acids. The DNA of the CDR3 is TGCAGTGCTAGTCAACGACTGGGACAGCGGAGCTTTACTAACTATGGCTACACCTTC. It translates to CSASQRLGQRSFTNYGYTF.

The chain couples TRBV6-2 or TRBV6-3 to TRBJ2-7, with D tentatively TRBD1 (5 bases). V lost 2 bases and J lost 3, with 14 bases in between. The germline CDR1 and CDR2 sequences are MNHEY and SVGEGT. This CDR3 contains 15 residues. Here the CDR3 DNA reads TGTGCCAGCAGTTACCCCCCCGACAGCTACTACGAGCAGTACTTC. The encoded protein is CASSYPPDSYYEQYF.

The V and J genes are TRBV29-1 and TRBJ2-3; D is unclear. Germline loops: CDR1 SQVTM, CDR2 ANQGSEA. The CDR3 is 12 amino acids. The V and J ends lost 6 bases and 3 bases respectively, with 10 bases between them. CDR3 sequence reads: CSVASGTDTQYF. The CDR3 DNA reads TGCAGCGTAGCCTCGGGTACAGATACGCAGTATTTT.

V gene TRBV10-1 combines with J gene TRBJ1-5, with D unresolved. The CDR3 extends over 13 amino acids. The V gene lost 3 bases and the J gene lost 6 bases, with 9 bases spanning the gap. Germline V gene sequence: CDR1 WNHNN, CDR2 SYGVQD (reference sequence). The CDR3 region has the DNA TGCGCCAGCAGTGAAAACAGTCCTCAGCCCCAGCATTTT. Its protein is CASSENSPQPQHF.

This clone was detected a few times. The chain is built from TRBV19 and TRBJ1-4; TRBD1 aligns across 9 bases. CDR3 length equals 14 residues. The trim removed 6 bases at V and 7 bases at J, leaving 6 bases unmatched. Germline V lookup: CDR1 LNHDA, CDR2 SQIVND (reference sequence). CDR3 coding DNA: TGTGCCAGTAGCAGGGACAGGGTCAGTGAAAAACTGTTTTTT. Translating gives CASSRDRVSEKLFF.

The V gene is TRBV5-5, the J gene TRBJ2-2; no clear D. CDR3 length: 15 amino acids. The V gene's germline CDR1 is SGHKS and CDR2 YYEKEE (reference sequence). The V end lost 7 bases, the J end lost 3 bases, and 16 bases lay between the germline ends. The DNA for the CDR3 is TGTGCCAGCTGTCTAGGCGCCCTAGACACCGGGGAGCTGTTTTTT. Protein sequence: CASCLGALDTGELFF.

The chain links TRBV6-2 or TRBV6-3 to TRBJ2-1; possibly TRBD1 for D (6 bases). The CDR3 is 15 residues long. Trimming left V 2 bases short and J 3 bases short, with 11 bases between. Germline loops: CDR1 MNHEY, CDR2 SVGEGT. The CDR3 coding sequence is TGTGCCAGCAGTTACCCAGGGGCCGTCTACAATGAGCAGTTCTTC. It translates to CASSYPGAVYNEQFF.

This CDR3 is CASSPRARGLNTEAFF. CDR3 sequence (DNA): TGTGCCAGCTCACCAAGGGCAAGGGGGCTGAACACTGAAGCTTTCTTT. V usage is TRBV18 and J usage is TRBJ1-1, with TRBD1 identical over 7 bases. The germline V gene encodes CDR1 KGHSH and CDR2 LQKENI. This CDR3 contains 16 residues. Trimming removed 2 bases from V and 0 bases from J; junction bases left unmatched: 6.

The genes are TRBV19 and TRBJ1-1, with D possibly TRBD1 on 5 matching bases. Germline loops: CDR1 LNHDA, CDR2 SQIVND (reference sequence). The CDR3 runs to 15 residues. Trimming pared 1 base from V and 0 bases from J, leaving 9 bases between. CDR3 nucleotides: TGTGCCAGTAGTATAGGAACAGGAATGAACACTGAAGCTTTCTTT. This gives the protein CASSIGTGMNTEAFF.

Written as DNA, the CDR3 is TGTGCCAGCAGGAATTTCAGGGGTGAGAATTCACCCCTCCACTTT. Amino acid sequence: CASRNFRGENSPLHF. This chain connects TRBV11-2 to TRBJ1-6; a possible D gene is TRBD1 (6 bases). V gave up 6 bases and J gave up 7 bases, with 16 bases separating them. This CDR3 region has 15 residues. Germline V lookup: CDR1 SGHAT, CDR2 FQNNGV.

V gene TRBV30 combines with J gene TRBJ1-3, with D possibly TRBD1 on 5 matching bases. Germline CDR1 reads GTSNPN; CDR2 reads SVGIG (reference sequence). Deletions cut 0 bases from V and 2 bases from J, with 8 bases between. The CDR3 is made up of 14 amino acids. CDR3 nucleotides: TGTGCCTGGAGTGTTCCAGGGCCTGGAAACACCATATATTTT. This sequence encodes CAWSVPGPGNTIYF.

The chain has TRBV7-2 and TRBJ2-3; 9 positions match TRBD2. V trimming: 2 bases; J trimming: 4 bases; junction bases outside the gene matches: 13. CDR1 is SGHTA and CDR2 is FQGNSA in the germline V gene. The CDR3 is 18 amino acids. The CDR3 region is CASSLSVAGASSPDTQYF. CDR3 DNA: TGTGCCAGCAGCTTAAGCGTAGCGGGGGCCAGTTCACCAGATACGCAGTATTTT. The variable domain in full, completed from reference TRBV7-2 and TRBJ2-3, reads GAGVSQSPSNKVTEKGKDVELRCDPISGHTALYWYRQSLGQGLEFLIYFQGNSAPDKSGLPSDRFSAERTGGSVSTLTIQRTQQEDSAVYLCASSLSVAGASSPDTQYFGPGTRLTVL.

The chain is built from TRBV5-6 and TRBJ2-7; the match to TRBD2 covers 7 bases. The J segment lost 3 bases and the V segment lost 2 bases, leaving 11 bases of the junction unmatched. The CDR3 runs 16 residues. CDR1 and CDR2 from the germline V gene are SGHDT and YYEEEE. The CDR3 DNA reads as TGTGCCAGCAGCTTAGGCAGCACTAGCGATTACTACGAGCAGTACTTC. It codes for CASSLGSTSDYYEQYF.